These T cell receptor beta chains were read from a single sample in a study of cytomegalovirus exposure and HLA in healthy donors. Only in-frame clones appear in the TCRdb table, and some are missing; sequencing was by immunoSEQ multiplex PCR. The data show some 240,000 clones, about nine tenths seen once. The sample comprised PBMCs. Receptors originate from a girl aged 2 to 10 in good health and CMV-seronegative. Each CDR3 is given with its conserved first and last residue. Fields, in order: D gene, clone size, V gene, J gene, CDR3 protein, CDR3 DNA. A D gene is named only where the DNA matches it firmly. Some rows have no size entry. The others give once, few or many, or a class for an expanded clone.

D gene: .; clone size: .; V gene: TRBV9; J gene: TRBJ2-1; CDR3 protein: CASSGLLEGNEQFF; CDR3 DNA: TGTGCCAGCAGCGGACTACTTGAAGGCAATGAGCAGTTCTTC
D gene: .; clone size: .; V gene: TRBV27; J gene: TRBJ2-3; CDR3 protein: CASTLGGRDTDTQYF; CDR3 DNA: TGTGCCAGCACCCTGGGGGGAAGAGACACAGATACGCAGTATTTT
D gene: .; clone size: .; V gene: TRBV22-1; J gene: TRBJ1-2; CDR3 protein: CPGSCTVGQEDYGYTF; CDR3 DNA: TGTCCTGGGAGCTGCACGGTAGGACAGGAAGACTATGGCTACACCTTC
D gene: .; clone size: few; V gene: TRBV19; J gene: TRBJ1-2; CDR3 protein: CASTRQGGYTF; CDR3 DNA: TGTGCCAGTACCCGCCAGGGTGGCTACACCTTC
D gene: .; clone size: .; V gene: TRBV7-9; J gene: TRBJ2-5; CDR3 protein: CASSLPLGHQETQYF; CDR3 DNA: TGTGCCAGCAGCTTACCTTTGGGGCACCAAGAGACCCAGTACTTC
D gene: .; clone size: .; V gene: TRBV6-1; J gene: TRBJ2-1; CDR3 protein: CASPDRLMDNEQFF; CDR3 DNA: TGTGCCAGCCCCGACAGGCTAATGGACAATGAGCAGTTCTTC
D gene: TRBD2; clone size: .; V gene: TRBV30; J gene: TRBJ2-3; CDR3 protein: CAWSRTSGGALTDTQYF; CDR3 DNA: TGTGCCTGGAGTAGGACTAGCGGGGGGGCTTTAACAGATACGCAGTATTTT
D gene: TRBD2; clone size: .; V gene: TRBV28; J gene: TRBJ2-2; CDR3 protein: CASSRGGRDTGELFF; CDR3 DNA: TGTGCCAGCAGCCGCGGGGGACGGGACACCGGGGAGCTGTTTTTT
D gene: TRBD1; clone size: .; V gene: TRBV6-5; J gene: TRBJ1-2; CDR3 protein: CASRDRPYGYTF; CDR3 DNA: TGTGCCAGCAGGGACAGGCCCTATGGCTACACCTTC
D gene: .; clone size: .; V gene: TRBV28; J gene: TRBJ2-7; CDR3 protein: CASSFLSGQGREQYF; CDR3 DNA: TGTGCCAGCAGTTTCCTTTCGGGGCAGGGGCGCGAGCAGTACTTC
D gene: .; clone size: .; V gene: TRBV5-6; J gene: TRBJ2-1; CDR3 protein: CASSFRLPQGSEQFF; CDR3 DNA: TGTGCCAGCAGCTTCCGTCTCCCCCAGGGTAGTGAGCAGTTCTTC
D gene: .; clone size: .; V gene: TRBV29-1; J gene: TRBJ1-2; CDR3 protein: CSVDEGNYGYTF; CDR3 DNA: TGCAGCGTTGATGAGGGAAACTATGGCTACACCTTC
D gene: .; clone size: .; V gene: TRBV4-1; J gene: TRBJ1-2; CDR3 protein: CASSQAQGGWLGYTF; CDR3 DNA: TGCGCCAGCAGCCAGGCTCAGGGCGGCTGGCTTGGCTACACCTTC
D gene: TRBD2; clone size: .; V gene: TRBV6-5; J gene: TRBJ2-3; CDR3 protein: CASSWRTSGTDTQYF; CDR3 DNA: TGTGCCAGCAGTTGGCGGACTAGCGGCACAGATACGCAGTATTTT
D gene: .; clone size: few; V gene: TRBV30; J gene: TRBJ1-3; CDR3 protein: CAWSVNVRASGNTIYF; CDR3 DNA: TGTGCCTGGAGTGTAAACGTTCGAGCCTCTGGAAACACCATATATTTT
D gene: .; clone size: once; V gene: TRBV21-1; J gene: TRBJ2-4; CDR3 protein: CASSRTGPVQYF; CDR3 DNA: TGTGCCAGCAGCAGGACAGGGCCCGTCCAGTACTTC
D gene: TRBD2; clone size: .; V gene: TRBV5-5; J gene: TRBJ2-6; CDR3 protein: CASRPTSGGFSGANVLTF; CDR3 DNA: TGTGCCAGCAGGCCAACTAGCGGGGGGTTCTCTGGGGCCAACGTCCTGACTTTC
D gene: TRBD1; clone size: .; V gene: TRBV6-6; J gene: TRBJ1-2; CDR3 protein: CASSYTGTAGYTF; CDR3 DNA: TGTGCCAGCAGTTACACCGGGACAGCTGGCTACACCTTC
D gene: .; clone size: .; V gene: TRBV7-9; J gene: TRBJ1-1; CDR3 protein: CASSYGGIAFF; CDR3 DNA: TGTGCCAGCAGCTACGGGGGAATCGCTTTCTTT
D gene: .; clone size: .; V gene: TRBV7-9; J gene: TRBJ1-1; CDR3 protein: CASSFGGNTEAFF; CDR3 DNA: TGTGCCAGCAGCTTCGGAGGGAACACTGAAGCTTTCTTT
D gene: .; clone size: .; V gene: TRBV23-1; J gene: TRBJ1-3; CDR3 protein: CASSRRESGNTIYF; CDR3 DNA: TGCGCCAGCAGTCGCAGGGAATCTGGAAACACCATATATTTT
D gene: .; clone size: .; V gene: TRBV7-9; J gene: TRBJ1-2; CDR3 protein: CSSSLGGGPNYGYTF; CDR3 DNA: TGTTCCAGCAGCTTAGGCGGGGGACCCAACTATGGCTACACCTTC
D gene: .; clone size: .; V gene: TRBV6-5; J gene: TRBJ2-2; CDR3 protein: CASSYSTSVTGELFF; CDR3 DNA: TGTGCCAGCAGTTACTCGACATCCGTCACCGGGGAGCTGTTTTTT
D gene: TRBD2; clone size: .; V gene: TRBV6-4; J gene: TRBJ2-7; CDR3 protein: CASRPAGGPGEQYF; CDR3 DNA: TGTGCCAGCAGACCAGCGGGGGGGCCAGGCGAGCAGTACTTC
D gene: .; clone size: .; V gene: TRBV29-1; J gene: TRBJ2-3; CDR3 protein: CSVASGGRDTQYF; CDR3 DNA: TGCAGCGTTGCCAGTGGAGGGAGGGATACGCAGTATTTT
D gene: TRBD1; clone size: .; V gene: TRBV6-5; J gene: TRBJ1-1; CDR3 protein: CASRGDRGVTEAFF; CDR3 DNA: TGTGCCAGCAGGGGGGACAGGGGCGTCACTGAAGCTTTCTTT
D gene: .; clone size: .; V gene: TRBV4-2; J gene: TRBJ2-1; CDR3 protein: CASSLLSGGNEQFF; CDR3 DNA: TGTGCCAGCAGCCTCCTCTCCGGGGGCAATGAGCAGTTCTTC
D gene: .; clone size: .; V gene: TRBV29-1; J gene: TRBJ2-3; CDR3 protein: CSVKVWADGQQDTQYF; CDR3 DNA: TGCAGCGTTAAGGTGTGGGCAGATGGACAACAGGATACGCAGTATTTT
D gene: TRBD1; clone size: .; V gene: TRBV7-9; J gene: TRBJ1-5; CDR3 protein: CASSLGTGGKQPQHF; CDR3 DNA: TGTGCCAGCAGCTTAGGGACAGGGGGCAAACAGCCCCAGCATTTT
D gene: .; clone size: .; V gene: TRBV6-1; J gene: TRBJ2-7; CDR3 protein: CASSGPGSSYEQYF; CDR3 DNA: TGTGCCAGCAGTGGCCCAGGGTCCTCCTACGAGCAGTACTTC
D gene: TRBD2; clone size: .; V gene: TRBV6-1; J gene: TRBJ2-1; CDR3 protein: CASSLAGTYNEQFF; CDR3 DNA: TGTGCCAGCAGCCTAGCGGGGACCTACAATGAGCAGTTCTTC
D gene: .; clone size: .; V gene: TRBV7-8; J gene: TRBJ2-1; CDR3 protein: CASSLGSGRGYNEQFF; CDR3 DNA: TGTGCCAGCAGCTTAGGAAGCGGACGGGGCTACAATGAGCAGTTCTTC
D gene: .; clone size: .; V gene: TRBV28; J gene: TRBJ2-7; CDR3 protein: CASSSGQAPGEQYF; CDR3 DNA: TGTGCCAGCAGTTCTGGTCAGGCACCCGGCGAGCAGTACTTC